The next 19 T cell receptor beta chains were all read from a single sample in a study of long-term antiretroviral therapy in people with HIV. The run of the v3.0 immunoSEQ assay was at survey level. TCRdb keeps only in-frame clones here, not all; method: immunoSEQ multiplex PCR. The table shows 20,000 to 25,000 clones, with roughly 87% occurring only once. Sequences were derived from unsorted PBMCs, sampled 0.4 years after starting antiretroviral therapy. All receptors derive from a man aged 50 or older with HIV.

V is TRBV29-1 and J is TRBJ2-2; D is unclear. V shed 3 bases and J shed 0 bases, with 11 bases lying between them. The germline V gene encodes CDR1 SQVTM and CDR2 ANQGSEA. CDR3 length equals 15 residues. CDR3 bases: TGCAGCGTTGATCGAGGCCAGGCGAACACCGGGGAGCTGTTTTTT. It codes for CSVDRGQANTGELFF.

The chain carries TRBV6-5 and TRBJ2-1, with TRBD1 identical over 8 bases. J was trimmed by 2 bases and V by 2 bases; bases with no gene match: 5. This CDR3 comprises 16 residues. Germline-derived CDR1 and CDR2 are MNHEY and SVGAGI. The CDR3 region is CASSYTAGGAYNEQFF. CDR3 nucleotide sequence: TGTGCCAGCAGTTACACCGCAGGGGGCGCCTACAATGAGCAGTTCTTC.

This clone was seen only once. The chain links TRBV27 to TRBJ1-2, with D possibly being TRBD1 (6 bases). The CDR3 runs 13 residues. V gave up 5 bases and J gave up 8 bases, with 15 bases separating them. Germline values: CDR1 MNHEY, CDR2 SMNVEV (reference sequence). CDR3 in amino acids: CASSTNRAGGYTF. The DNA of the CDR3 is TGTGCCAGCAGTACAAACAGGGCAGGAGGCTACACCTTC.

The chain recombines TRBV7-3 with TRBJ1-1; possibly TRBD1 for D (5 bases). There are 13 residues in the CDR3. V lost 2 bases and J 4 bases, leaving 8 bases between the germline ends. CDR1 is SGHTA, CDR2 FQGTGA, per germline. The CDR3 DNA sequence: TGTGCCAGCAGCTTATCCCAGGGCACTGAAGCTTTCTTT. This codes for CASSLSQGTEAFF. Combining the CDR3 with reference TRBV7-3 and TRBJ1-1 gives the whole variable domain GAGVSQTPSNKVTEKGKYVELRCDPISGHTALYWYRQSLGQGPEFLIYFQGTGAADDSGLPNDRFFAVRPEGSVSTLKIQRTERGDSAVYLCASSLSQGTEAFFGQGTRLTVV.

The chain links TRBV5-1 to TRBJ2-5, with D perhaps TRBD1 (8 bases). Germline values: CDR1 SGHRS, CDR2 YFSETQ. The CDR3 is 17 amino acids. V was shortened by 1 base and J by 1 base, with 17 bases between the two germline ends. CDR3 DNA: TGCGCCAGCAGCTTGTCCGCAGGGGGCGGGGGCCAAGAGACCCAGTACTTC. As protein: CASSLSAGGGGQETQYF. The complete variable domain, with remaining parts taken from reference TRBV5-1 and TRBJ2-5, reads KAGVTQTPRYLIKTRGQQVTLSCSPISGHRSVSWYQQTPGQGLQFLFEYFSETQRNKGNFPGRFSGRQFSNSRSEMNVSTLELGDSALYLCASSLSAGGGGQETQYFGPGTRLLVL.

The chain uses TRBV4-1 and TRBJ1-5; no reliable D call. This CDR3 region has 15 residues. V was clipped by 0 bases and J by 3 bases, with 9 bases between them. From germline, CDR1 is MGHRA and CDR2 YSYEKL. The CDR3 DNA reads as TGCGCCAGCAGCCAAGATTGGCAGGTCAATCAGCCCCAGCATTTT. Its translation: CASSQDWQVNQPQHF.

V is TRBV7-6 and J is TRBJ2-7, with D possibly being TRBD2 (7 bases). V was clipped by 5 bases and J by 4 bases, with 24 bases between them. This CDR3 comprises 17 residues. Germline V gene data show CDR1 as SGHVS and CDR2 as FNYEAQ. This chain's CDR3 is CASSRGGGLVEGYEQYF. Here the CDR3 DNA reads TGTGCCAGCAGCAGGGGGGGCGGCCTCGTTGAAGGTTACGAGCAGTACTTC. Complete variable domain (other parts from reference TRBV7-6 and TRBJ2-7): GAGVSQSPRYKVTKRGQDVALRCDPISGHVSLYWYRQALGQGPEFLTYFNYEAQQDKSGLPNDRFSAERPEGSISTLTIQRTEQRDSAMYRCASSRGGGLVEGYEQYFGPGTRLTVT.

The rearrangement links TRBV6-1 to TRBJ1-1, with D hard to call. The germline V and J ends were trimmed by 2 bases and 1 base, with 17 bases remaining between them. The germline V gene encodes CDR1 MNHNS and CDR2 SASEGT. CDR3 length: 17 residues. As DNA, the CDR3 is TGTGCCAGCAGTGAAAAACAGCACGCCGTTGCGAACACTGAAGCTTTCTTT. This translates into CASSEKQHAVANTEAFF.

This chain uses TRBV6-1 with TRBJ1-3; the D is unclear. Per germline, CDR1 MNHNS and CDR2 SASEGT. Between the trimmed V and J ends, which lost 5 bases and 4 bases, there was a span of 15 bases. The CDR3 length is 15 residues. CDR3 loop: CASSKERRFGNTIYF. In DNA, the CDR3 is TGTGCCAGCAGTAAGGAGCGTAGGTTCGGAAACACCATATATTTT.

The rearrangement joins TRBV15 to TRBJ2-2; 9 bases are shared with TRBD2. The CDR3 has 15 residues. The germline CDR1 and CDR2 sequences are LNHNV and YYDKDF (reference sequence). V shed 5 bases and J 5 bases; nucleotides not matched to a gene: 6. The CDR3 loop is CATSPELAGTGELFF. The DNA of the CDR3 is TGTGCCACCAGCCCGGAACTAGCGGGTACCGGGGAGCTGTTTTTT.

This chain connects TRBV11-3 to TRBJ1-1; D is undetermined. The CDR3 loop spans 12 amino acids. V shed 3 bases and J shed 5 bases, with 7 bases lying between them. CDR1 is SGHNT and CDR2 is YENEEA in the germline V gene. CDR3: CASSLVGTEAFF. The CDR3 bases are TGTGCCAGCAGCTTGGTGGGGACTGAAGCTTTCTTT.

V is TRBV7-2 and J is TRBJ1-2; D is perhaps TRBD1 (5 bases). This CDR3 comprises 15 residues. In germline, CDR1 is SGHTA, CDR2 FQGNSA. V was shortened by 1 base and J by 4 bases, with 13 bases between the two germline ends. In DNA form, the CDR3 reads TGTGCCAGCAGCTTAGAGGGACGACCGGGCTATGGCTACACCTTC. Protein product: CASSLEGRPGYGYTF.

V is TRBV5-1 and J is TRBJ1-4; D unclear. The ends were cut back, 7 bases at V and 0 bases at J, with 13 bases in the middle. The CDR3 runs to 15 residues. Germline CDR1 and CDR2: SGHRS and YFSETQ. CDR3 DNA: TGCGCCAGCCGCCAAGATCTCGCAACTAATGAAAAACTGTTTTTT. Translated, it gives CASRQDLATNEKLFF.

The V and J genes are TRBV4-1 and TRBJ1-5; D remains ambiguous. With 0 bases removed from V and 7 bases from J, the gap between germline ends came to 19 bases. There are 17 residues in the CDR3. CDR1 MGHRA and CDR2 YSYEKL come from the germline V gene. CDR3 sequence reads: CASSQELWAEGWQPQHF. The CDR3 region has the DNA TGCGCCAGCAGCCAAGAACTTTGGGCAGAGGGTTGGCAGCCCCAGCATTTT.

The chain uses TRBV28 and TRBJ2-5, with 13 bases that match TRBD2. The CDR3 sequence is 17 residues long. Germline CDR1 MDHEN, CDR2 SYDVKM. J lost 5 bases, V lost 3 bases, and 9 bases had no gene match. As DNA, the CDR3 is TGTGCCAGCAGTTTCCCTAGGACTAGCGGGGGCGGTGAGACCCAGTACTTC. This translates into CASSFPRTSGGGETQYF.

This rearrangement joins TRBV7-3 to TRBJ1-1; 10 bases are shared with TRBD1. CDR3 length: 16 amino acids. V lost 5 bases, J lost 4 bases, and 10 bases stayed unmatched. CDR1 and CDR2 (germline): SGHTA, FQGTGA. The chain's CDR3 is CASSPDRGQSITEAFF. The CDR3 DNA follows: TGTGCCAGCAGCCCAGACAGGGGGCAATCGATCACTGAAGCTTTCTTT.

The chain uses TRBV7-8 and TRBJ2-7, with a weak D call TRBD1 (5 bases). The CDR3 totals 16 residues. Trimming took off 1 base at V and 2 bases at J, with 15 bases between the two ends. CDR1 and CDR2 (germline): SGHVS, FQNEAQ. CDR3 sequence reads: CASSLGGLLGTYEQYF. Here the CDR3 DNA reads TGTGCCAGCAGCTTAGGGGGCCTACTCGGTACCTACGAGCAGTACTTC.

V and J are TRBV21-1 and TRBJ1-6; the table calls TRBD1, which could not be checked here. TRBV21-1 is described as a pseudogene. CDR3 length equals 14 residues. In nucleotides, the CDR3 is TGTGCCAGCCAATGGGCAGGGATCGATTCACCCCTCCACTTT. This translates into CASQWAGIDSPLHF.

This clone has just a few counts. The gene calls are TRBV16 and TRBJ1-5; D is ambiguous. The length of the CDR3 is 14 residues. V was shortened by 0 bases and J by 10 bases, with 13 bases between the two germline ends. The germline V gene has CDR1 KGHSY and CDR2 FQNENV. CDR3 protein: CASSQSANSTPQHF. In DNA form, the CDR3 reads TGTGCCAGCAGCCAATCGGCGAACTCCACTCCCCAGCATTTT.